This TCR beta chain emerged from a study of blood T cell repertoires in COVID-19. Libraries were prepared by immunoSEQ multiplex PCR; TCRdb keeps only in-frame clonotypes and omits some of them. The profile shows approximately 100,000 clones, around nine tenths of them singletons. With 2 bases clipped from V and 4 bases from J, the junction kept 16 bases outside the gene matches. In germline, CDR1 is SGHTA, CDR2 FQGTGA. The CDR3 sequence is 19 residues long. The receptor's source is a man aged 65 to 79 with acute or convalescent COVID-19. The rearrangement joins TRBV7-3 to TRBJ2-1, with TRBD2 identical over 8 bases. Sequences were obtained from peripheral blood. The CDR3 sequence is CASSLGDTRTGLDYNEQFF. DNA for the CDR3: TGTGCCAGCAGCTTAGGGGACACCCGGACGGGACTAGATTACAATGAGCAGTTCTTC.